The 18 T cell receptor beta chains below come from one sample, sequenced in a study of regulatory T cells in long-lasting Graves disease. Time point meaning: newly diagnosed GD, antithyroid drugs for less than 3 months. PBMC-extracted RNA yielded the TCR library. Library construction for TCR beta used iRepertoire HTBI primers and Arm-PCR of CDR3 regions. TCRdb used MiXCR to reprocess the multiplex PCR reads, holding one entry per CDR3 protein. The repertoire holds over 200,000 distinct CDR3 sequences, with 18% as singletons. Sequencing was performed on peripheral blood mononuclear cells (PBMCs), taken at new diagnosis, from a patient treated with antithyroid drugs. These receptor sequences come from a female donor with Graves disease.

V usage is TRBV12-5 and J usage is TRBJ2-2; D possibly corresponds to TRBD1 (6 bases). This CDR3 has 15 residues. The germline V and J ends were trimmed by 10 bases and 4 bases, with 19 bases remaining between them. The germline CDR1 and CDR2 sequences are LGHNT and FRNRAP. CDR3 residues: CATKQGKWTTGELFF. The CDR3 nucleotides are TGTGCTACCAAACAGGGCAAGTGGACCACCGGGGAGCTGTTTTTT.

Many counts were recorded for this clonotype. The V call is TRBV5-6, the J call TRBJ1-1; the D is unclear. This CDR3 region has 15 residues. V lost 1 base and J lost 1, with 11 bases in between. The germline CDR1 and CDR2 sequences are SGHDT and YYEEEE. The CDR3 protein is CASSLPRTENTEAFF. In DNA, the CDR3 is TGTGCCAGCAGCTTGCCAAGGACGGAGAACACTGAAGCTTTCTTT.

Regarding this clonotype: A far larger clone is off by one base, so a read error is likely. V is TRBV11-1 and J is TRBJ2-2; weak D call: TRBD2 (5 bases). The CDR3 extends over 15 amino acids. CDR1 is SGHAT and CDR2 is FQDESV in the germline V gene (reference sequence). CDR3 nucleotides: TGTGCCTGCAGCTTAAGTCTAGCAGGCACCGGGGAGCTGTTTTTT. Protein: CACSLSLAGTGELFF.

In this sample, this clonotype turned up many times. The chain recombines TRBV3-1 with TRBJ1-2; no clear D. Between the trimmed V and J ends, which lost 5 bases and 7 bases, there was a span of 14 bases. Germline lookup yields CDR1 LGHDT and CDR2 YNNKEL (reference sequence). The CDR3 sequence is 13 residues long. This chain's CDR3 is CASSERTEGGYTF. The CDR3 DNA follows: TGTGCCAGCAGCGAAAGGACCGAAGGTGGCTACACCTTC.

The sample holds many counts of this clonotype. The chain carries TRBV6-2 or TRBV6-3 and TRBJ1-6, with D perhaps matching TRBD1 (5 bases). The V and J ends lost 5 bases and 6 bases respectively, with 11 bases between them. This CDR3 is built from 14 residues. Germline CDR1 MNHEY, CDR2 SVGEGT. CDR3 protein: CASSELGGNSPLHF. The CDR3 nucleotides read TGTGCCAGCAGTGAATTGGGGGGTAATTCACCCCTCCACTTT.

This clonotype came up many times. V and J are TRBV9 and TRBJ2-5; 7 bases are a match to TRBD2. V shed 0 bases and J 4 bases; nucleotides not matched to a gene: 9. Germline CDR1 is SGDLS and CDR2 is YYNGEE. The CDR3 consists of 16 residues. The CDR3 here is CASSVAPGASGETQYF. In nucleotides, the CDR3 is TGTGCCAGCAGCGTAGCTCCAGGCGCTAGCGGAGAGACCCAGTACTTC.

This clonotype was observed once. This chain connects TRBV3-1 to TRBJ2-5; D not resolved. The CDR3 runs to 14 residues. Trimming took 2 bases from V and 0 from J, leaving 7 bases between them. Germline loops: CDR1 LGHDT, CDR2 YNNKEL (reference sequence). The CDR3 DNA reads as TGTGCCAGCAGCCAAAGGGCGAACCAAGAGACCCAGTACTTC. This encodes CASSQRANQETQYF.

This clonotype was counted ten times or more. The chain is built from TRBV7-3 and TRBJ2-7; TRBD2 matches at 14 bases. The CDR3 length is 13 residues. The trim removed 3 bases at V and 11 bases at J, leaving 3 bases unmatched. Per the germline V gene, CDR1 is SGHTA and CDR2 is FQGTGA. CDR3 in DNA: TGTGCCAGCAGCTTGACTAGCGGGAGGGCCAAGTACTTC. It codes for CASSLTSGRAKYF. Looking up the rest from reference TRBV7-3 and TRBJ2-7 gives the full variable domain: GAGVSQTPSNKVTEKGKYVELRCDPISGHTALYWYRQSLGQGPEFLIYFQGTGAADDSGLPNDRFFAVRPEGSVSTLKIQRTERGDSAVYLCASSLTSGRAKYFGPGTRLTVT.

At least ten counts were recorded for this clonotype. The chain recombines TRBV7-2 with TRBJ2-1, with 10 bases identical to TRBD2. Germline V lookup: CDR1 SGHTA, CDR2 FQGNSA. Unmatched junction bases numbered 7, after V lost 4 bases and J lost 4 bases. The CDR3 has 16 residues. CDR3 coding DNA: TGTGCCAGCAGCTCCCTGAGCGGGGGGGTTTACAATGAGCAGTTCTTC. This codes for CASSSLSGGVYNEQFF.

J is TRBJ2-6 and V is TRBV10-3; the match to TRBD2 covers 9 bases. CDR3 size: 20 residues. The V and J ends lost 4 bases and 4 bases, in that order; junction bases with no gene match: 17. The germline V gene encodes CDR1 ENHRY and CDR2 SYGVKD. The CDR3 sequence is CAISAASGTAGTDGANVLTF. The CDR3 DNA follows: TGTGCCATCAGTGCTGCTAGCGGGACGGCCGGAACGGACGGGGCCAACGTCCTGACTTTC.

This clonotype was picked up many times. V is TRBV28 and J is TRBJ2-7, with 15 positions matching TRBD2. Germline lookup yields CDR1 MDHEN and CDR2 SYDVKM. Trimming took 10 bases from V and 4 from J; bases not matched to a gene: 2. The CDR3 length is 13 residues. CDR3 loop: CAIGTSGRYEQYF. The CDR3 bases are TGTGCCATTGGGACTAGCGGGAGGTACGAGCAGTACTTC.

This clonotype was picked up many times. The genes are TRBV9 and TRBJ1-1, with TRBD1 matching over 7 bases. Germline values: CDR1 SGDLS, CDR2 YYNGEE. V was pared by 4 bases and J by 1 base, with 4 bases of the junction left unmatched. The CDR3 covers 14 residues. The CDR3 loop is CASSLGQTNTEAFF. The CDR3 DNA reads as TGTGCCAGCAGCTTGGGACAGACGAACACTGAAGCTTTCTTT.

This clonotype has ten or more counts. The chain employs TRBV27 and TRBJ1-5; D perhaps matches TRBD1 (5 bases). Trimming removed 5 bases from V and 2 bases from J, with 13 bases in between. The CDR3 length is 15 residues. Looked up from germline, CDR1 is MNHEY and CDR2 is SMNVEV (reference sequence). DNA of the CDR3: TGTGCCAGCAGTGACCCCGACAGACGCAATCAGCCCCAGCATTTT. Translation gives CASSDPDRRNQPQHF.

This clonotype was observed many times. The V call is TRBV24-1, the J call TRBJ2-2, with TRBD2 identical over 13 bases. With V trimmed by 4 bases and J by 0 bases, 10 bases remained unmatched. This CDR3 has 20 residues. Germline CDR1 and CDR2: KGHDR and SFDVKD. In nucleotides, the CDR3 is TGTGCCACCAGTGACGCCGGGACTAGCGGGGCCTACGCGAACACCGGGGAGCTGTTTTTT. Translation: CATSDAGTSGAYANTGELFF.

A single count supports this clonotype. The chain is built from TRBV7-9 and TRBJ2-3; no definite D call. Deletions cut 9 bases from V and 2 bases from J, with 12 bases between. The germline V gene has CDR1 SEHNR and CDR2 FQNEAQ (reference sequence). The length of the CDR3 is 13 residues. The CDR3 here is CASSITFTDTQYF. Here the CDR3 DNA reads TGTGCCAGTAGTATCACTTTCACAGATACGCAGTATTTT. Using reference TRBV7-9 and TRBJ2-3 for the parts outside the CDR3, the full variable domain is DTGVSQNPRHKITKRGQNVTFRCDPISEHNRLYWYRQTLGQGPEFLTYFQNEAQLEKSRLLSDRFSAERPKGSFSTLEIQRTEQGDSAMYLCASSITFTDTQYFGPGTRLTVL.

Regarding this clonotype: A read error may produce the germline difference seen at one junction end. The chain carries TRBV6-5 and TRBJ1-4, with D unclear. Looked up from germline, CDR1 is MNHEY and CDR2 is SVGAGI. This CDR3 spans 14 amino acids. CDR3 sequence reads: CASSYSIGSEKLFF. In DNA, the CDR3 is TGTGCCAGCAGTTACTCGATAGGGAGCGAAAAACTATTTTTT.

This clonotype has at least ten counts. The rearrangement joins TRBV12-3 or TRBV12-4 to TRBJ1-1; D ambiguous. V was clipped by 8 bases and J by 1 base, with 11 bases between them. This CDR3 region has 13 residues. The CDR3 DNA follows: TGTGCCAGCCGTACGGGCGGGAACACTGAAGCTTTCTTT. It codes for CASRTGGNTEAFF.

Ten or more counts support this clonotype. This rearrangement joins TRBV12-3 or TRBV12-4 to TRBJ2-2; weak D call: TRBD2 (5 bases). This CDR3 has 15 residues. The V end was cut by 7 bases, the J end by 0 bases, with 12 bases between. CDR3 in amino acids: CASKKAGPNTGELFF. CDR3 nucleotide sequence: TGTGCCAGCAAAAAGGCGGGTCCGAACACCGGGGAGCTGTTTTTT.